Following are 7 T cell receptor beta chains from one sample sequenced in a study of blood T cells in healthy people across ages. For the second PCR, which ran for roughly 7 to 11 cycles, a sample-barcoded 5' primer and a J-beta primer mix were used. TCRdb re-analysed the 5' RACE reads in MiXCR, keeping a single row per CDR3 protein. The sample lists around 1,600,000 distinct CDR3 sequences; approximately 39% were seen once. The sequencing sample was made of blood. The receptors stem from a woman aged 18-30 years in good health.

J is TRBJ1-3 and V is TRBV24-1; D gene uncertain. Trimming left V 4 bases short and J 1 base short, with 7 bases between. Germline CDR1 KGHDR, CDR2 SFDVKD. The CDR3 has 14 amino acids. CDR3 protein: CATSDPRSGNTIYF. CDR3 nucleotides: TGTGCCACCAGTGACCCTCGTTCTGGAAACACCATATATTTT.

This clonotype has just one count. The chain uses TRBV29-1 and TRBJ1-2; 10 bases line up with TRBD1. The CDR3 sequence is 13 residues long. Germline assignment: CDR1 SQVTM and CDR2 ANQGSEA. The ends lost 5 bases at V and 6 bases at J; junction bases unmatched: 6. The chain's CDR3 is CSVRAGTGDGYTF. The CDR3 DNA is TGCAGCGTTAGGGCTGGGACAGGGGATGGCTACACCTTC.

CDR3: CASSRQGASTEAFF. The DNA for the CDR3 is TGTGCCAGCAGTCGACAGGGGGCGAGTACTGAAGCTTTCTTT. This chain uses TRBV27 with TRBJ1-1; 10 nucleotides match TRBD1. Trimming took 5 bases from V and 5 from J; bases not matched to a gene: 5. This CDR3 region has 14 residues. Germline CDR1 MNHEY, CDR2 SMNVEV (reference sequence).

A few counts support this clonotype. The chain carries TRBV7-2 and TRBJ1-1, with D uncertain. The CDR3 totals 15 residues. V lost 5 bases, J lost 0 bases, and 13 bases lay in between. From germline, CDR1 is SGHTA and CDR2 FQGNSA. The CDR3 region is CASSPQSRLNTEAFF. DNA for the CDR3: TGTGCCAGCAGCCCCCAGAGCCGGCTGAACACTGAAGCTTTCTTT. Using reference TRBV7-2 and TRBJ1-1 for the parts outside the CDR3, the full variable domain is GAGVSQSPSNKVTEKGKDVELRCDPISGHTALYWYRQSLGQGLEFLIYFQGNSAPDKSGLPSDRFSAERTGGSVSTLTIQRTQQEDSAVYLCASSPQSRLNTEAFFGQGTRLTVV.

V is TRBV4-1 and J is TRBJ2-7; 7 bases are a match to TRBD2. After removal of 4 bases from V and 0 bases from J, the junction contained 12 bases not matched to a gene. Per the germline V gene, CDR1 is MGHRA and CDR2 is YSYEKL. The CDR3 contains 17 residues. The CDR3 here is CASSLSGSGDSSYEQYF. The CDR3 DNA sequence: TGCGCCAGCAGCCTTAGTGGGAGCGGGGATAGCTCCTACGAGCAGTACTTC.

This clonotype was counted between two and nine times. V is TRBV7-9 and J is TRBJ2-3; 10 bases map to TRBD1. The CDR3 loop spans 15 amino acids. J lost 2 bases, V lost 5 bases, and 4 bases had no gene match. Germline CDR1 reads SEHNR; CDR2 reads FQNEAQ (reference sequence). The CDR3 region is CASSEGTGATDTQYF. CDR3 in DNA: TGTGCCAGCAGCGAAGGGACAGGGGCCACAGATACGCAGTATTTT.

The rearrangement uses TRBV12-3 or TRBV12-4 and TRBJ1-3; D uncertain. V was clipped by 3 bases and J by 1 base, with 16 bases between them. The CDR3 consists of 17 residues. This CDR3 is CASSFPDGEVSGNTIYF. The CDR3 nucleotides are TGTGCCAGCAGTTTCCCCGACGGGGAGGTTTCTGGAAACACCATATATTTT.